Below, one T cell receptor (beta chain) is given with its context. The entry originates in a study of Tregs in tolerant kidney transplant recipients. Libraries were prepared by immunoSEQ multiplex PCR; TCRdb keeps only in-frame clonotypes and omits some of them. The table has 200,000 to 300,000 clones, about 80% seen once. Thawed PBMCs were FACS-sorted into unstimulated CD4+CD25+CD127- regulatory T cells, CD4+CD25- non-regulatory cells, CD4 and CD8 cells. Sequencing input: CD4+ T cells from blood. The sequence was obtained from a human donor in good health.

The CDR3 DNA sequence: TGTGCCAGCAGCTCCCGACAGGGGCGCGAAGCTGAAGCTTTCTTT. Translated, it gives CASSSRQGREAEAFF. The chain couples TRBV11-2 to TRBJ1-1, with 8 bases fitting TRBD1. In germline, CDR1 is SGHAT, CDR2 FQNNGV. V trimming: 4 bases; J trimming: 6 bases; junction bases outside the gene matches: 10. This CDR3 is built from 15 residues.